This paragraph covers one TCR beta chain sequence. This entry comes from a study of T cell responses to AZD1222 COVID-19 vaccine. V dropped 4 bases and J dropped 1 base, with 3 bases sitting between them. CDR1 and CDR2 from the germline V gene are SGHRS and YFSETQ. CDR3 length equals 11 residues. Assay: immunoSEQ multiplex PCR; the TCRdb copy retains only in-frame clones and omits some. The sample comprises some 90,000 clones, roughly 87% of which are singletons, and about 1.4% rests with the top ten. V and J are TRBV5-1 and TRBJ2-7; D is uncertain. The TCR originated in an adult in good health. This sample comprised peripheral blood, obtained on day 0 of AZD1222 vaccination. The DNA of the CDR3 is TGCGCCAGCAGCAGTTCCTACGAGCAGTACTTC. Its protein is CASSSSYEQYF.